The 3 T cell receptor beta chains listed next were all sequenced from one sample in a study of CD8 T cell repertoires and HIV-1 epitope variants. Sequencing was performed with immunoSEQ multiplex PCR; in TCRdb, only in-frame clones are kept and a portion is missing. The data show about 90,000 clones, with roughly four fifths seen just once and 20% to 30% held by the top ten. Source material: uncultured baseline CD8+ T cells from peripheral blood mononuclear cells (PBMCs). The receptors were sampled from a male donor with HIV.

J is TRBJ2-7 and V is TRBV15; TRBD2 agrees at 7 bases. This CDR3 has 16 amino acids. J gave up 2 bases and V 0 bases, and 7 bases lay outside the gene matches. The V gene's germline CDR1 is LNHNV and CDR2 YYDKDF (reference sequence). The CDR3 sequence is CATSRDRASGTYEQYF. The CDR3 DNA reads TGTGCCACCAGCAGAGATAGGGCTAGCGGCACCTACGAGCAGTACTTC.

The CDR3 DNA follows: TGCAGCGCCGGGGGGGGTCCTAATGAAAAACTGTTTTTT. It is translated as CSAGGGPNEKLFF. The rearrangement uses TRBV29-1 and TRBJ1-4; D is perhaps TRBD1 (5 bases). The CDR3 extends over 13 amino acids. Germline lookup yields CDR1 SQVTM and CDR2 ANQGSEA. V was pared by 7 bases and J by 3 bases, with 12 bases between.

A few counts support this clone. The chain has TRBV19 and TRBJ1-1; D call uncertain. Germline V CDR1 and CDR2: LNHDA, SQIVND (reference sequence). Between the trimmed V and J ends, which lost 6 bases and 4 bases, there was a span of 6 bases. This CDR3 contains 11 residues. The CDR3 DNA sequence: TGTGCCAGTAGCGGGAGCACTGAAGCTTTCTTT. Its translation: CASSGSTEAFF.